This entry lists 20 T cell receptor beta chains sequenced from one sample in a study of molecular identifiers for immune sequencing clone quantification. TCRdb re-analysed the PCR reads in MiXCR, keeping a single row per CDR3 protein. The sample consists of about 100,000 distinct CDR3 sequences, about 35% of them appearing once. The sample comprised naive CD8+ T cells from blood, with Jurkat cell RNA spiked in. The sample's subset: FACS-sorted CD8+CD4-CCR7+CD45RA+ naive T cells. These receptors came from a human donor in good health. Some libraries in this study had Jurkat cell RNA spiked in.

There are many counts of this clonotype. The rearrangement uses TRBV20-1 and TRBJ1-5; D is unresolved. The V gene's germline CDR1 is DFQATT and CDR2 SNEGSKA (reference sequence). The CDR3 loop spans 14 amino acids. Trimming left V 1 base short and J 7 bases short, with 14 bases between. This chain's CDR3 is CSARGEGIRQPQHF. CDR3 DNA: TGCAGTGCTAGAGGTGAAGGGATTAGGCAGCCCCAGCATTTT.

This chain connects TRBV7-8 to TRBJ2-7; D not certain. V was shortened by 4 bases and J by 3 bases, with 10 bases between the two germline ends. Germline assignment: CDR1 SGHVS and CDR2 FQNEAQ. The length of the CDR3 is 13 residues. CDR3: CASSSARGYEQYF. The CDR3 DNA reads TGTGCCAGCAGCTCAGCCCGTGGCTACGAGCAGTACTTC.

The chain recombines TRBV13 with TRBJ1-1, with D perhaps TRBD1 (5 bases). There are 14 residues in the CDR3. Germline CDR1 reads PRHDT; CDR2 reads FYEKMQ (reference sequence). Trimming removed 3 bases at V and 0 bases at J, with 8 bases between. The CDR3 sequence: CASSFSGLNTEAFF. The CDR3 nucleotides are TGTGCCAGCAGCTTTTCAGGGTTGAACACTGAAGCTTTCTTT.

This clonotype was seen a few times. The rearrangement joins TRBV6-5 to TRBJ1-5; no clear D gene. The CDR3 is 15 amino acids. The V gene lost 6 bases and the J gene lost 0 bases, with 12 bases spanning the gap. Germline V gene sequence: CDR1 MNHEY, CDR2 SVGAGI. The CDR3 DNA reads TGTGCCAGCAGGCGGACTGCATATAGCAATCAGCCCCAGCATTTT. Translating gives CASRRTAYSNQPQHF.

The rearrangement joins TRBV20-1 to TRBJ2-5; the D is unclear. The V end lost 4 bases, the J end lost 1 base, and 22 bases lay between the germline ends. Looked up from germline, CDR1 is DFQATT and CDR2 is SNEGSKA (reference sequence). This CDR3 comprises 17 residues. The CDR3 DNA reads TGCAGTGCTACCCTACCCCCTACTGAGCTGCTCCAAGAGACCCAGTACTTC. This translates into CSATLPPTELLQETQYF.

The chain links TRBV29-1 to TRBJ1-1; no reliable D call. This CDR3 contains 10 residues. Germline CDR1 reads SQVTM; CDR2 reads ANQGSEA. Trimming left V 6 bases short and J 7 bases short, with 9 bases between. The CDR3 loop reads CSVEGFEAFF. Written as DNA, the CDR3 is TGCAGCGTGGAGGGCTTTGAAGCTTTCTTT.

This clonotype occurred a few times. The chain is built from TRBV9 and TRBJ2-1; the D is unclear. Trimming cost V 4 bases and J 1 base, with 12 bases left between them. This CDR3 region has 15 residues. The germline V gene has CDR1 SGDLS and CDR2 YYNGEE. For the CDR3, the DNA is TGTGCCAGCAGCCCAAGACTGTATTCCTACAATGAGCAGTTCTTC. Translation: CASSPRLYSYNEQFF.

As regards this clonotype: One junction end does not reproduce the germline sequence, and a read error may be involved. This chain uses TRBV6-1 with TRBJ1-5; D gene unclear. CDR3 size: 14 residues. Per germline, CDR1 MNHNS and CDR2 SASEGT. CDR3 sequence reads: CAGRPGKSNQPQHF. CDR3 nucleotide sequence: TGTGCCGGCAGACCCGGAAAGAGCAATCAGCCCCAGCATTTT.

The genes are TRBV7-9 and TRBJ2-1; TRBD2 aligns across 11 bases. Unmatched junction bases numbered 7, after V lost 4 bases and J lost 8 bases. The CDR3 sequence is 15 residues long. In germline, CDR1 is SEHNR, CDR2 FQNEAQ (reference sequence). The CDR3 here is CASSSLAGVIHEQFF. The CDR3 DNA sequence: TGTGCCAGCAGCTCACTAGCGGGAGTAATCCATGAGCAGTTCTTC.

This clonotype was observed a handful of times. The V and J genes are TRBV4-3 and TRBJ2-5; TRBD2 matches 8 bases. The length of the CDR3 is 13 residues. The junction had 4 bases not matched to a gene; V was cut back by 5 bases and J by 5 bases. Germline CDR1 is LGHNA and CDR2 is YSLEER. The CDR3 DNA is TGCGCCAGCAGCGGGACTAGAGGGGAGACCCAGTACTTC. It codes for CASSGTRGETQYF.

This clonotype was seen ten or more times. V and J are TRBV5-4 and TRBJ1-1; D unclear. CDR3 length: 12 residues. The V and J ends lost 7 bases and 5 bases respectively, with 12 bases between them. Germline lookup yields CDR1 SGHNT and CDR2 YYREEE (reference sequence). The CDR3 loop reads CASSRDGTEAFF. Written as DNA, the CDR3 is TGTGCCAGCTCCCGCGACGGAACTGAAGCTTTCTTT.

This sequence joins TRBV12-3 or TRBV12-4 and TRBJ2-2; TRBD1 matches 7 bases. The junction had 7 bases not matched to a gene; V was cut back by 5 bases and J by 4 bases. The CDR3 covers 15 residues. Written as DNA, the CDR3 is TGTGCCAGCAGTCGAGACAGGGTAGGCACCGGGGAGCTGTTTTTT. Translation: CASSRDRVGTGELFF.

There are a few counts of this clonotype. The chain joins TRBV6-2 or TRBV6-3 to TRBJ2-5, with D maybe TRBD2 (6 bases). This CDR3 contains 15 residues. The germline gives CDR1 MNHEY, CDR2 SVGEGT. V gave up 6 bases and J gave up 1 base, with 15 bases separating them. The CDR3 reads CASSRDRLGQETQYF. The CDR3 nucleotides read TGTGCCAGCAGCCGGGACCGACTAGGCCAAGAGACCCAGTACTTC.

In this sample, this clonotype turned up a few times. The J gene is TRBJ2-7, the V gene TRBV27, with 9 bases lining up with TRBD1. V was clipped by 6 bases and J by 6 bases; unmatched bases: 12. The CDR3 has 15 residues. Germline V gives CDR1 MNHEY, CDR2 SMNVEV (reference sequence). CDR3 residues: CASRITGTGFSEQYF. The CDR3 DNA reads TGTGCCAGCAGGATCACCGGGACAGGGTTTAGCGAGCAGTACTTC.

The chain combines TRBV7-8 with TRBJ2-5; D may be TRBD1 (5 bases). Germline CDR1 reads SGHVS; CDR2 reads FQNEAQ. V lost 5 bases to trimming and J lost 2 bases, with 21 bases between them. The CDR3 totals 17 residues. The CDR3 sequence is CASSLLGPTVGQETQYF. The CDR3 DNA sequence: TGTGCCAGCAGCCTCCTCGGGCCGACAGTTGGACAAGAGACCCAGTACTTC.

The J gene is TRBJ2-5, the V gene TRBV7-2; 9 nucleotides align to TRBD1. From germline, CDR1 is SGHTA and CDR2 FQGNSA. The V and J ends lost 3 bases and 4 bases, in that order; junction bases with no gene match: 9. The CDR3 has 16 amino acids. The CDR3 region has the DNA TGTGCCAGCAGCTTGGACTGGGACAGGGAAGGAGAGACCCAGTACTTC. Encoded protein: CASSLDWDREGETQYF.

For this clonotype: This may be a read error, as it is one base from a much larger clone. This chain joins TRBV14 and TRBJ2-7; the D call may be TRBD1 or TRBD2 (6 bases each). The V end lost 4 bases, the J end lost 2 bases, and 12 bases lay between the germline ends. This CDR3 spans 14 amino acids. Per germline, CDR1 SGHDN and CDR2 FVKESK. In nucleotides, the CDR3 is TGTGCCAGCAGCCTAGGGGGGCCTGCCTACGAGCAGTACTTC. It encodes CASSLGGPAYEQYF.

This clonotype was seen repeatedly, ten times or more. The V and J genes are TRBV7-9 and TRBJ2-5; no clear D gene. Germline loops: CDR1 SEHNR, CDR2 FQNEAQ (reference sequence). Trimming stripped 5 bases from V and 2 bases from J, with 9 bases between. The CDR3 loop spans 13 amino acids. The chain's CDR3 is CASSIQEQETQYF. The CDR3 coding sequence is TGTGCCAGCAGCATCCAGGAGCAAGAGACCCAGTACTTC.

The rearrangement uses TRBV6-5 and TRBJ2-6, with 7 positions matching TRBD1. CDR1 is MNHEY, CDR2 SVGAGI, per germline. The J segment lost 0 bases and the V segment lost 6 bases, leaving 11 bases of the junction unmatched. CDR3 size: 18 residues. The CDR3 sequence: CASSPFGDSTSGANVLTF. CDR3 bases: TGTGCCAGCAGCCCGTTTGGGGACAGCACCTCTGGGGCCAACGTCCTGACTTTC.

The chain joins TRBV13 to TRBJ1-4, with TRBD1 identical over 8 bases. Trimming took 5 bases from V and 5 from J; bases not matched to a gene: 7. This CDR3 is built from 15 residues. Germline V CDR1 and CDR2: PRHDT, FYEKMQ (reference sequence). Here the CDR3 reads CASSDTDRANEKLFF. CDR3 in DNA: TGTGCCAGCAGCGATACGGACAGGGCCAATGAAAAACTGTTTTTT.